These T cell receptor beta chains were read from a single sample in a study of blood T cell repertoires in COVID-19. Some clones are missing from TCRdb's copy, which holds only in-frame ones; the method was immunoSEQ multiplex PCR. The repertoire holds about 150,000 clones, with about 86% as singletons. Source material: PBMCs or T cells enriched from blood (not recorded which). These receptors came from a man aged 50-60 years who had recovered from COVID-19. Each CDR3 is given with its conserved first and last residue. D genes are given only for firm matches. The size of a clone is reported for some rows only, either as once, few or many, or as a class for expanded clones.

clone size	V gene	D gene	J gene	CDR3 DNA	CDR3 protein
NA	TRBV27	NA	TRBJ1-4	TGTGCCAGCAGTTTAGTCGGAGGGCGGAATGAAAAACTGTTTTTT	CASSLVGGRNEKLFF
once	TRBV18	NA	TRBJ1-2	TGTGCCAGCTCAGGGGCCGAAGGAGGCTACACCTTC	CASSGAEGGYTF
NA	TRBV6-5	NA	TRBJ1-2	TGTGCCAGCACTCTTAGGTGGGGGGGCGGCTATGGCTACACCTTC	CASTLRWGGGYGYTF
NA	TRBV18	NA	TRBJ1-1	TGTGCCAGCTCACCAGAGCTGAACACTGAAGCTTTCTTT	CASSPELNTEAFF
NA	TRBV7-9	TRBD1	TRBJ1-1	TGTGCCAGCAGCGGGGACAGGGTGAATGTGAACACTGAAGCTTTCTTT	CASSGDRVNVNTEAFF
NA	TRBV6-4	NA	TRBJ2-1	TGTGCCAGCAGTGCTCGGCTCTCGGGGAACAATGAGCAGTTCTTC	CASSARLSGNNEQFF
NA	TRBV7-9	TRBD1	TRBJ1-3	TGTGCCAGCAGCGAGGGGACAGGACCTGGAAACACCATATATTTT	CASSEGTGPGNTIYF
NA	TRBV18	NA	TRBJ1-1	TGTGCCAGCTCCCCGGACAAAAACACTGAAGCTTTCTTT	CASSPDKNTEAFF
NA	TRBV29-1	TRBD1	TRBJ1-1	TGCAGCGCCAGGACAGGGAGGGTTCGAGGCACTGAAGCTTTCTTT	CSARTGRVRGTEAFF
NA	TRBV7-9	NA	TRBJ2-2	TGTGCCAGCAGCTTACAACAGGGGAACACCGGGGAGCTGTTTTTT	CASSLQQGNTGELFF
NA	TRBV15	TRBD1	TRBJ2-6	TGTGCCACCAGCAAACGACCCGGACAGGACTCTGGGGCCAACGTCCTGACTTTC	CATSKRPGQDSGANVLTF
NA	TRBV19	TRBD2	TRBJ2-7	TGTGCCAGTAGTATTGGACTAGCGGGAGTTAACTCCTACGAGCAGTACTTC	CASSIGLAGVNSYEQYF
NA	TRBV11-3	NA	TRBJ2-2	TGTGCCAGCAGCCGTGGTAGGGGAGGCGGGGAGCTGTTTTTT	CASSRGRGGGELFF
NA	TRBV18	NA	TRBJ1-3	TGTGCCAGCTCACCGGCTCAGGGTACTGGAAACACCATATATTTT	CASSPAQGTGNTIYF
NA	TRBV6-5	TRBD1	TRBJ1-4	TGTGCCAGCAGTAACAGGGGGCCGGATGAAAAACTGTTTTTT	CASSNRGPDEKLFF
NA	TRBV5-6	NA	TRBJ2-5	TGTGCCAGCAGCTATCGGTACCAAGAGACCCAGTACTTC	CASSYRYQETQYF
few	TRBV18	NA	TRBJ1-2	TGTGCCAGCTCACTAGGGGAGGACTATGGCTACACCTTC	CASSLGEDYGYTF
NA	TRBV18	TRBD1	TRBJ2-7	TGTGCCAGCTCAGCAGGACAGGGGTTGTCCTACGAGCAGTACTTC	CASSAGQGLSYEQYF
NA	TRBV9	TRBD2	TRBJ2-3	TGTGCCAGCAGCGTCTCTAGCGGGGGGGCGGGCACAGATACGCAGTATTTT	CASSVSSGGAGTDTQYF
NA	TRBV4-2	TRBD1	TRBJ1-6	TGTGCCAGCAGCCAAGAGTGGACAGGGGATTCACCCCTCCACTTT	CASSQEWTGDSPLHF
few	TRBV24-1	NA	TRBJ2-3	TGTGCCACCAGTGATTTGCTCGTGAGCCGGTGGGCGATTTATACGCAGTATTTT	CATSDLLVSRWAIYTQYF
NA	TRBV27	TRBD1	TRBJ2-7	TGTGCCAGCAGTTGGGGACAGGGGGGTGAGCAGTACTTC	CASSWGQGGEQYF
NA	TRBV3-1/TRBV3-2	NA	TRBJ1-1	TGTGCCAGCAGCGCTACAGGGTCTTCCACTGAAGCTTTCTTT	CASSATGSSTEAFF
NA	TRBV14	TRBD1	TRBJ1-2	TGTGCCAGCAGGCACGGGACAGAAGTTGACTACACCTTC	CASRHGTEVDYTF
NA	TRBV11-1	NA	TRBJ1-6	TGTGCCAGCAGCAATAGACAGGTTAATTCACCCCTCCACTTT	CASSNRQVNSPLHF
NA	TRBV19	TRBD1	TRBJ1-3	TGTGCCAGTATCACAACGGACAGGGGTGGAAACACCATATATTTT	CASITTDRGGNTIYF
NA	TRBV7-3	NA	TRBJ1-2	TGTGCCAGCAGCTTAACGTCCACCGCCTCGGGTGGCTACACCTTC	CASSLTSTASGGYTF
NA	TRBV25-1	TRBD2	TRBJ2-5	TGTGCCAGCAGAACGACTAGCGGGGACCTAAAGACCCAGTACTTC	CASRTTSGDLKTQYF
NA	TRBV5-4	TRBD2	TRBJ2-1	TGTGCCAGCAGCCTTGGCACTAGCGGGGGAGTCAATGAGCAGTTCTTC	CASSLGTSGGVNEQFF
NA	TRBV5-1	TRBD1	TRBJ1-2	TGCGCCAGCAGCGGACAGGGCGACTATGGCTACACCTTC	CASSGQGDYGYTF
NA	TRBV5-4	TRBD1	TRBJ2-1	TGTGCCAGCAGCCCACGAGGACAGGGTTCGAATGAGCAGTTCTTC	CASSPRGQGSNEQFF
NA	TRBV27	TRBD1	TRBJ2-3	TGTGCCAGCAGTCACCGACAGGGGTCTAACACAGATACGCAGTATTTT	CASSHRQGSNTDTQYF
NA	TRBV6-2/TRBV6-3	NA	TRBJ1-2	TGTGCCAGCAGTTTCGGCAGGATTGGCTACACCTTC	CASSFGRIGYTF
once	TRBV6-5	NA	TRBJ1-2	TGTGCCAGCAGTTACGGACAATCTTCTAACTATGGCTACACCTTC	CASSYGQSSNYGYTF
NA	TRBV6-5	TRBD1	TRBJ2-1	TGTGCCAAGGCGGCGGGACAGGGCAGTGAGCAGTTCTTC	CAKAAGQGSEQFF
NA	TRBV2	NA	TRBJ1-5	TGTGCCAGCAGGACAGACTCGAATCAGCCCCAGCATTTT	CASRTDSNQPQHF
NA	TRBV7-9	NA	TRBJ1-4	TGTGCCAGCAGCTCAGAGAGGCAGTCTAATGAAAAACTGTTTTTT	CASSSERQSNEKLFF
NA	TRBV19	NA	TRBJ1-1	TGTGCCAGTAGTATAGGAATGGCTAACACTGAAGCTTTCTTT	CASSIGMANTEAFF
NA	TRBV2	NA	TRBJ2-1	TGTGCCAGCAGTGAGGGCGGGGGCCACTCCTACAATGAGCAGTTCTTC	CASSEGGGHSYNEQFF
NA	TRBV6-5	NA	TRBJ1-5	TGTGCCAGCAGCACGGGGGGGTTTCAGCCCCAGCATTTT	CASSTGGFQPQHF
NA	TRBV27	TRBD1	TRBJ1-1	TGTGCCAGCAGTTTCAGAGACAGGGGCCGGTTGAACACTGAAGCTTTCTTT	CASSFRDRGRLNTEAFF
once	TRBV15	NA	TRBJ2-7	TGTGCCACCAGCTCCCGGCGTAGCGAAGAGCAGTACTTC	CATSSRRSEEQYF
NA	TRBV6-5	NA	TRBJ1-1	TGTGCCAGCAGTCAGCTGACAGTGAACACTGAAGCTTTCTTT	CASSQLTVNTEAFF
NA	TRBV6-2/TRBV6-3	NA	TRBJ1-2	TGTGCCAGCAGTTACTCGAGGGGGTCAACTTATGGCTACACCTTC	CASSYSRGSTYGYTF
NA	TRBV6-6	TRBD2	TRBJ2-1	TGTGCCAGCACCGGGAGGGATGAGCAGTTCTTC	CASTGRDEQFF
NA	TRBV6-5	TRBD1	TRBJ2-7	TGTGCCAGCAGTAAACAGACAGGGACGGGGGAGCAGTACTTC	CASSKQTGTGEQYF
once	TRBV5-4	TRBD2	TRBJ2-5	TGTGCCAGCAGCTTCGGACTAGCCGGGGAGCAGTACTTC	CASSFGLAGEQYF
NA	TRBV4-1	NA	TRBJ1-5	TGCGCCAGCAGCCAAACCGGGGAGGGTCAGCCCCAGCATTTT	CASSQTGEGQPQHF
once	TRBV7-9	TRBD1	TRBJ1-1	TGTGCCAGCAGCCAAGGACAGGGGTTTACTGAAGCTTTCTTT	CASSQGQGFTEAFF
NA	TRBV7-2	NA	TRBJ1-6	TGTGCCAGCAGCTTAGTCAGGACTTATAATTCACCCCTCCACTTT	CASSLVRTYNSPLHF
NA	TRBV4-1	NA	TRBJ2-7	TGCGCCAGCAGCCAAGATTTAGTAGCCGCCTCCACCGAGCAGTACTTC	CASSQDLVAASTEQYF
NA	TRBV6-5	NA	TRBJ2-7	TGTGCCAGCAGTTACCAGGGAAAGGGATACTTC	CASSYQGKGYF
NA	TRBV27	TRBD1	TRBJ1-2	TGTGCCAGCAGTGCGGGACAGGGACTTGGCTACACCTTC	CASSAGQGLGYTF
NA	TRBV6-5	TRBD1	TRBJ2-7	TGTGCCAGCAAGAGGGACAGCACCTACGAGCAGTACTTC	CASKRDSTYEQYF
NA	TRBV11-2	TRBD1	TRBJ1-6	TGTGCCAGCAGCTACTCGGGACAGGGGGAATCACCCCTCCACTTT	CASSYSGQGESPLHF